This TCR beta chain derives from a study of blood T cell repertoires in COVID-19. This clone was picked up one time. Measured with immunoSEQ multiplex PCR; TCRdb has only the in-frame clones, and not every one. The sample records about 270,000 clones, approximately 90% being singletons. Cohort 3 donors counted as recovered after two negative PCRs, clearance, or resolved symptoms. The V gene lost 0 bases and the J gene lost 0 bases, with 12 bases spanning the gap. The CDR3 spans 16 residues. Germline V gene sequence: CDR1 SEHNR, CDR2 FQNEAQ (reference sequence). The sequence was obtained from a woman in her 50s who had recovered from COVID-19. J is TRBJ2-7 and V is TRBV7-9; possible D gene TRBD2, 6 bases. Sequencing was performed on PBMCs or T cells enriched from blood (not recorded which). Written as DNA, the CDR3 is TGTGCCAGCAGCTTAGCTCTAGCGAAATACTCCTACGAGCAGTACTTC. Protein: CASSLALAKYSYEQYF.